One and the same sample provided the 8 T cell receptor beta chains below, sequenced in a study of metastatic and nonmetastatic thyroid tumors. TCRdb used MiXCR to call clones anew from the PCR reads. The sample carries approximately 26,000 clones, roughly 25% recorded once. Ahead of thyroid surgery, no patient had received treatment of any kind. The specimen was blood. These receptor sequences come from a female donor with papillary thyroid cancer or a benign thyroid nodule (not recorded which). Some clones in this sample may be carry-over from other donors' samples.

There are many counts of this clone. The V gene is TRBV30, the J gene TRBJ2-1, with 7 bases aligning to TRBD1. CDR1 and CDR2 from the germline V gene are GTSNPN and SVGIG (reference sequence). Trimming cost V 7 bases and J 1 base; bases outside gene matches: 10. The CDR3 runs to 15 residues. This chain's CDR3 is CASRGGAVSYNEQFF. Written as DNA, the CDR3 is TGTGCCTCAAGAGGGGGCGCGGTGTCCTACAATGAGCAGTTCTTC.

This clone is judged medium-sized. The J gene is TRBJ2-3, the V gene TRBV20-1; D uncertain. The ends were cut back, 0 bases at V and 0 bases at J, with 10 bases in the middle. The CDR3 covers 15 residues. The germline CDR1 and CDR2 sequences are DFQATT and SNEGSKA (reference sequence). The CDR3 DNA is TGCAGTGCTAGAGAGGTTACCTCTAGCACAGATACGCAGTATTTT. Translating it yields CSAREVTSSTDTQYF.

This clone was counted ten times or more. The J gene is TRBJ2-5, the V gene TRBV5-1; D possibly uses TRBD1 or TRBD2 (5 bases each). The CDR3 covers 15 residues. The germline V gene has CDR1 SGHRS and CDR2 YFSETQ. V was shortened by 4 bases and J by 1 base, with 14 bases between the two germline ends. CDR3 sequence (DNA): TGCGCCAGCAGCCCGGGACCGGGGATCCAAGAGACCCAGTACTTC. Its protein is CASSPGPGIQETQYF.

This clone has only a few counts. At one end the junction does not follow the germline gene, possibly because of a read error. Other DNA sequences in the same sample also yield this CDR3. The J gene is TRBJ2-1, the V gene TRBV6-2 or TRBV6-3, with D perhaps matching TRBD2 (6 bases). The CDR3 extends over 15 amino acids. The germline gives CDR1 MNHEY, CDR2 SVGEGT. Here the CDR3 DNA reads TGTGCTAGCAGTTACGGAGGGAGAGCTACGGATGAGCAGTTCTTC. It translates to CASSYGGRATDEQFF.

The sample holds many counts of this clone. This chain joins TRBV5-1 and TRBJ2-1; weak D call: TRBD2 (6 bases). The CDR3 is 13 amino acids. Trimming took 0 bases from V and 5 from J, leaving 6 bases between them. Germline loops: CDR1 SGHRS, CDR2 YFSETQ. The CDR3 sequence is CASSLGTNNEQFF. The DNA of the CDR3 is TGCGCCAGCAGCTTGGGGACTAACAATGAGCAGTTCTTC.

V is TRBV7-9 and J is TRBJ1-2; tentative D call: TRBD1 (6 bases). The CDR3 loop spans 14 amino acids. The germline CDR1 and CDR2 sequences are SEHNR and FQNEAQ (reference sequence). Between the trimmed V and J ends, which lost 4 bases and 4 bases, there was a span of 13 bases. The CDR3 spells CASSSSGASYGYTF. The CDR3 region has the DNA TGTGCCAGCAGCTCCTCAGGGGCCTCCTATGGCTACACCTTC.

This clone was detected only a few times. This is likely a read error, given that the CDR3 carries no conserved phenylalanine or tryptophan at its end. The V call is TRBV15, the J call TRBJ1-1; D is ambiguous. This CDR3 spans 16 amino acids. CDR1 and CDR2 (germline): LNHNV, YYDKDF (reference sequence). V lost 2 bases and J lost 1, with 14 bases in between. DNA for the CDR3: TGTGCCACCAGCAGATGGACTAGACGCAGGAACACTGAAGCTTTCTAT. Translating gives CATSRWTRRRNTEAFY.

By share, this clone counts as medium-sized. This rearrangement joins TRBV6-1 to TRBJ2-7; 9 bases map to TRBD1. The CDR3 extends over 12 amino acids. Trimming took 10 bases from V and 4 from J; bases not matched to a gene: 5. Germline V CDR1 and CDR2: MNHNS, SASEGT. The CDR3 sequence is CATRTGVYEQYV. In nucleotides, the CDR3 is TGTGCCACCCGGACAGGGGTATACGAGCAGTACGTC.